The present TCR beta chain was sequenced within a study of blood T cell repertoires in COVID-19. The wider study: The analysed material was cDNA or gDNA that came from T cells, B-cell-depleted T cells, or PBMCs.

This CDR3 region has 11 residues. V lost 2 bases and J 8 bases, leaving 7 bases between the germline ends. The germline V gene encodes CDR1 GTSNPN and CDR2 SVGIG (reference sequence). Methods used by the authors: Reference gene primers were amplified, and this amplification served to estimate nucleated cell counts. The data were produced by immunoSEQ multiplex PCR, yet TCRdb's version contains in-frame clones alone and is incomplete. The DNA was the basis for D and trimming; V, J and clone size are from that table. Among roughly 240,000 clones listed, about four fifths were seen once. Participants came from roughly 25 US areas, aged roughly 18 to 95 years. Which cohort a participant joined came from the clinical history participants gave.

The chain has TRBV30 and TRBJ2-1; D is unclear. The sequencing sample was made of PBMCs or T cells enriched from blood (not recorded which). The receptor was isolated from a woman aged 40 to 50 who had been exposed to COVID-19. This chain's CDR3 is CAWSPLHEQFF. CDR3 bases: TGTGCCTGGAGTCCCCTCCATGAGCAGTTCTTC.